This T cell receptor (beta chain) originates from a study of T cells in Graves' hyperthyroidism and ophthalmopathy. Turning to the study itself: Sampling of peripheral blood happened at initial diagnosis, prior to any treatment.

Ophthalmopathy patients had Clinical Activity Score at least 3, NOSPECS grade at least 4, duration under 3 months. Fresh peripheral blood, about 10 ml of it, supplied the PBMCs. For this clonotype: What it binds is not known.

Trimming removed 2 bases at V and 4 bases at J, with 16 bases between. The CDR3 length is 16 residues. Germline CDR1 WSHSY, CDR2 SAAADI. The CDR3 regions of TCR beta were amplified from RNA transcripts. Primed by the HTBI set, a first-round RT-PCR was run on the TCR CDR3. A single record per CDR3 protein comes from TCRdb applying MiXCR to the multiplex PCR reads. The sample consists of hundreds of thousands of distinct CDR3 sequences, more than 15% of them appearing once. Whole-study results and caveats: Blood also showed most of the thyroid clonotypes that were expanded above 0.001.

Sequencing used blood. The chain employs TRBV10-2 and TRBJ2-3; weak D call: TRBD1 (5 bases). The clonotype was recovered from a woman aged 55-75 years with Graves' ophthalmopathy. In nucleotides, the CDR3 is TGCGCCAGCAGTGAGGGACCCCAGGGATGGCCAGATACGCAGTATTTT. It is translated as CASSEGPQGWPDTQYF.